This T cell receptor beta chain was observed in a study of T cells after somatic rescue of genetic block. The assay was immunoSEQ multiplex PCR, and TCRdb's table has in-frame clones only and misses some. The table records about 15,000 clones, about three quarters of them present only once. Germline V gives CDR1 SGHKS, CDR2 YYEKEE (reference sequence). V lost 4 bases, J lost 4 bases, and 14 bases stayed unmatched. The CDR3 sequence is 18 residues long. This chain links TRBV5-5 with TRBJ2-5, with 12 nucleotides matching TRBD2. The origin of this receptor is a man aged 18 to 30. Input material: peripheral blood mononuclear cells (PBMCs). This CDR3 is CASSPGTSGFAMGETQYF. For the CDR3, the DNA is TGTGCCAGCAGCCCCGGGACTAGCGGGTTTGCAATGGGAGAGACCCAGTACTTC.